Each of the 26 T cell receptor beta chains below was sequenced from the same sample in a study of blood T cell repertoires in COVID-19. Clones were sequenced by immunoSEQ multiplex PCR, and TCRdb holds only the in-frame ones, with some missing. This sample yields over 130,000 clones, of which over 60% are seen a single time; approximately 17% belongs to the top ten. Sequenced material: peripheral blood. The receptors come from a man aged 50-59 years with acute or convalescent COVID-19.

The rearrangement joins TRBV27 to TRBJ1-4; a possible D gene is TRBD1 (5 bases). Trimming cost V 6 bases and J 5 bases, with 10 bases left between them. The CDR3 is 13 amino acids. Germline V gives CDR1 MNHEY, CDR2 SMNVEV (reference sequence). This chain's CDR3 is CASRDIGNEKLFF. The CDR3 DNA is TGTGCCAGCAGGGACATCGGAAATGAAAAACTGTTTTTT.

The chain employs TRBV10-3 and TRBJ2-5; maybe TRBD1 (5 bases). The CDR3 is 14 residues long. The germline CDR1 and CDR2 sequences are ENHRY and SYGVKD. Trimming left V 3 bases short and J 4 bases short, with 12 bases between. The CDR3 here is CAISEGQGGETQYF. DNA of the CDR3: TGTGCCATCAGTGAAGGGCAGGGCGGAGAGACCCAGTACTTC.

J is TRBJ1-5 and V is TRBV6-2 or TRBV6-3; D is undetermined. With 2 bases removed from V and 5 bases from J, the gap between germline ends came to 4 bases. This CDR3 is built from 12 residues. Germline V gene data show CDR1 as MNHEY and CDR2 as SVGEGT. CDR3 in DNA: TGTGCCAGCAGTTACGTCGATCAGCCCCAGCATTTT. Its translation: CASSYVDQPQHF.

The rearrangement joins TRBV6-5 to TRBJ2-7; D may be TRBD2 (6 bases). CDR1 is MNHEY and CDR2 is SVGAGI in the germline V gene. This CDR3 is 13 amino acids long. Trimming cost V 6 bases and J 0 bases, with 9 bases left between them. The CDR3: CASRYGSSYEQYF. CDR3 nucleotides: TGTGCCAGCAGGTACGGGAGCTCCTACGAGCAGTACTTC.

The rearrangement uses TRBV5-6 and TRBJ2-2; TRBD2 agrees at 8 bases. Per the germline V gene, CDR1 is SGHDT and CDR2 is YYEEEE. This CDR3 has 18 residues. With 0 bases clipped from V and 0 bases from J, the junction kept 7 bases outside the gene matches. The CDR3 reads CASSLAGGAVPNTGELFF. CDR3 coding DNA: TGTGCCAGCAGCTTGGCCGGGGGGGCCGTTCCGAACACCGGGGAGCTGTTTTTT.

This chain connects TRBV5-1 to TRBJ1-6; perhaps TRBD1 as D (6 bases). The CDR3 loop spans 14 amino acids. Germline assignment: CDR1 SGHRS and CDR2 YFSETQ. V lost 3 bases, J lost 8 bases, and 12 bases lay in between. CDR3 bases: TGCGCCAGCAGCTCTCAGGGGCAAGATTCACCCCTCCACTTT. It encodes CASSSQGQDSPLHF.

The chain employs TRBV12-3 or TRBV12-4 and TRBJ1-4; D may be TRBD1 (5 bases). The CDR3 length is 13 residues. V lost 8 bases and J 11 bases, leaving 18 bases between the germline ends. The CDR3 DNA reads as TGTGCCAGCTCCGGGACTATCCCTTGGAAACTGTTTTTT. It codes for CASSGTIPWKLFF.

The chain's CDR3 is CASSEDGSAFQPQHF. The DNA for the CDR3 is TGTGCCAGCAGTGAAGATGGCAGCGCGTTTCAGCCCCAGCATTTT. The chain carries TRBV6-1 and TRBJ1-5; D remains unclear. Per the germline V gene, CDR1 is MNHNS and CDR2 is SASEGT. The V end was cut by 1 base, the J end by 6 bases, with 13 bases between. The CDR3 has 15 amino acids.

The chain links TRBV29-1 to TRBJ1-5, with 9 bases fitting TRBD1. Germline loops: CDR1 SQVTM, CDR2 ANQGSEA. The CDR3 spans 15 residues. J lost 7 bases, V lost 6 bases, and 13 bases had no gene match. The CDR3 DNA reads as TGCAGCGTAGTCGAGGGACAGGGAATGGGGCAGCCCCAGCATTTT. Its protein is CSVVEGQGMGQPQHF.

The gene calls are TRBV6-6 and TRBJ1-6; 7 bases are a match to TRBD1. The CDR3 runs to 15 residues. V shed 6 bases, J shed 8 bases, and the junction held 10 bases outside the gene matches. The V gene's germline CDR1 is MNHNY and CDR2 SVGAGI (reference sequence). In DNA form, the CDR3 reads TGTGCCAGCAGGGAACAGGGGCCTTTATATTCACCCCTCCACTTT. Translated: CASREQGPLYSPLHF.

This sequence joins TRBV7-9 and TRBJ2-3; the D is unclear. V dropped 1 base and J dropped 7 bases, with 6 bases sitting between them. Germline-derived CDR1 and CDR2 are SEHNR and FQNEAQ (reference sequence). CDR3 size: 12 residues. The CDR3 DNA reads TGTGCCAGCAGCTTAGATCTTAATACGCAGTATTTT. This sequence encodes CASSLDLNTQYF.

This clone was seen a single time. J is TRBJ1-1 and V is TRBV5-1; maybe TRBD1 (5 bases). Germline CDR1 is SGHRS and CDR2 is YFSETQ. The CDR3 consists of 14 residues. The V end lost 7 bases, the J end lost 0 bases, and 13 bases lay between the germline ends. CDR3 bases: TGCGCCAGCTCCGGGGGGGAGCTGAACACTGAAGCTTTCTTT. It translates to CASSGGELNTEAFF.

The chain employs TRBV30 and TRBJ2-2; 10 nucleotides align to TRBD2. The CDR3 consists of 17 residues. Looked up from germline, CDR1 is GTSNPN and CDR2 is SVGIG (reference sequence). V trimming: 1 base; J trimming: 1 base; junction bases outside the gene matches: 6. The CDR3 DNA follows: TGTGCCTGGAGTGGGGCTAGCGGGGGCCGGAACACCGGGGAGCTGTTTTTT. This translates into CAWSGASGGRNTGELFF.

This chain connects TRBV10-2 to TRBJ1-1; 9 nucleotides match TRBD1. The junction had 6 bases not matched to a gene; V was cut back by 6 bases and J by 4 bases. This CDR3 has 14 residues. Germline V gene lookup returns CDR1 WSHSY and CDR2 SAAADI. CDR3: CASRDWGQGTEAFF. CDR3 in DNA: TGCGCCAGCAGAGACTGGGGACAGGGCACTGAAGCTTTCTTT.

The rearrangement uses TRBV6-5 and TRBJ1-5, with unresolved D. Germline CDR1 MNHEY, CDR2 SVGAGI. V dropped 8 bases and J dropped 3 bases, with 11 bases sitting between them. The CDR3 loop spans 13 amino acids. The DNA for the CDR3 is TGTGCCAGCGAGGGAGGGAACAATCAGCCCCAGCATTTT. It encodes CASEGGNNQPQHF.

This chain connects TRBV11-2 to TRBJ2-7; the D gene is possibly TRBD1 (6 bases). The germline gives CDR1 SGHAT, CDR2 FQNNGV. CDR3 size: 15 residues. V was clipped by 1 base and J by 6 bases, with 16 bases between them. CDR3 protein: CASSLGQGSGSEQYF. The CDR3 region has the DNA TGTGCCAGCAGCTTAGGGCAGGGGAGTGGAAGCGAGCAGTACTTC.

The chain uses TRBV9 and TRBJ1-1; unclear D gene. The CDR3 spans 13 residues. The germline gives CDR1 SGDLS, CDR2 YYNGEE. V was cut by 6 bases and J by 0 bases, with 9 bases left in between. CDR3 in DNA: TGTGCCAGCATGAGGGAGATGAACACTGAAGCTTTCTTT. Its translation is CASMREMNTEAFF.

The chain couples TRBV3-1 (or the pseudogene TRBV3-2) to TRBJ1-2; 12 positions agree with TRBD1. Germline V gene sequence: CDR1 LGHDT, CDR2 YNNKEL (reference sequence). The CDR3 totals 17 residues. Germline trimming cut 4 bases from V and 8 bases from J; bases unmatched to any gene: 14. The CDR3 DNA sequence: TGTGCCAGCAGCCCCCCGGGACAGGGGGCGAGGGGGAAGGGCTACACCTTC. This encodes CASSPPGQGARGKGYTF.

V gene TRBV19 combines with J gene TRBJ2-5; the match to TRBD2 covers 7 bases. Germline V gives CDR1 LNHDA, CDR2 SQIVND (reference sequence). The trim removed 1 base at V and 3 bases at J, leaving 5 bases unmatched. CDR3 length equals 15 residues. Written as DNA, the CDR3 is TGTGCCAGTAGTATAGGAGGCGGGGGAGAAGAGACCCAGTACTTC. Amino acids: CASSIGGGGEETQYF.

CDR3: CASSQDTGSVYEQYF. CDR3 sequence (DNA): TGTGCCAGCAGCCAAGATACAGGGTCGGTCTACGAGCAGTACTTC. The chain uses TRBV14 and TRBJ2-7; D is perhaps TRBD1 (6 bases). CDR3 length: 15 residues. Trimming pared 0 bases from V and 3 bases from J, leaving 12 bases between. CDR1 is SGHDN and CDR2 is FVKESK in the germline V gene.

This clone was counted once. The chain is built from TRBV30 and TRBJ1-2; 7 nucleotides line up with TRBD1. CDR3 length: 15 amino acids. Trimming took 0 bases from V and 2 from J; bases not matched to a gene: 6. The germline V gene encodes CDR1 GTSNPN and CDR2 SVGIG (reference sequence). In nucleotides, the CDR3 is TGTGCCTGGAGTGTACGGGTAGGGGGCAACTATGGCTACACCTTC. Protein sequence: CAWSVRVGGNYGYTF.

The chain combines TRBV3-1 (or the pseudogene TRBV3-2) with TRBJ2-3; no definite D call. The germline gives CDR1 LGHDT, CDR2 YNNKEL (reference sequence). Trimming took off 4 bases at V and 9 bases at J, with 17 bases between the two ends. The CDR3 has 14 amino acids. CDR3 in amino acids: CASSRSGAEETQYF. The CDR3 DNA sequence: TGTGCCAGCAGCCGGTCTGGAGCCGAAGAGACGCAGTATTTT.

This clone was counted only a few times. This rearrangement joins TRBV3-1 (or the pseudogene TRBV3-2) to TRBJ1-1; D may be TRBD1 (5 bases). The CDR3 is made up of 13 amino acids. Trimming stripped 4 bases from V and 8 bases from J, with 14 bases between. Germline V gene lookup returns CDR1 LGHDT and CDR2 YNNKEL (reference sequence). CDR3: CASSRKTGGEAFF. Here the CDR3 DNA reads TGTGCCAGCAGCCGAAAAACAGGTGGAGAAGCTTTCTTT.

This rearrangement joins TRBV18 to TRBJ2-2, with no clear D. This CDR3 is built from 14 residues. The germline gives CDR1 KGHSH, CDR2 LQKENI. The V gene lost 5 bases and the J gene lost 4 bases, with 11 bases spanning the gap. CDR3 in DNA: TGTGCCAGCTCAAAAGCAACAGCCACCGGGGAGCTGTTTTTT. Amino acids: CASSKATATGELFF.

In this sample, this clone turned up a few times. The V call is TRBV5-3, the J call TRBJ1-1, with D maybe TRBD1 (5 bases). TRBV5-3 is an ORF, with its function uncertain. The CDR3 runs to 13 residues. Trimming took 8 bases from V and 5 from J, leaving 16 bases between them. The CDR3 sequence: CARPGTGGTEAFF. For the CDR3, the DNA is TGTGCCAGGCCCGGGACGGGGGGAACTGAAGCTTTCTTT.

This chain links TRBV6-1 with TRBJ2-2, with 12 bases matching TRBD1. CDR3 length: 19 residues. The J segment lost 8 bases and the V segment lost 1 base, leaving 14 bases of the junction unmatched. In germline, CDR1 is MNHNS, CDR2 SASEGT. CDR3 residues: CASSEDGRGQGARPGELFF. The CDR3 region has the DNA TGTGCCAGCAGTGAAGACGGTAGGGGACAGGGGGCTAGACCAGGGGAGCTGTTTTTT.